The 11 T cell receptor beta chains presented below share a single source sample, sequenced in a study of regulatory T cells in long-lasting Graves disease. The time point is: newly diagnosed GD, antithyroid drugs for less than 3 months. PBMC RNA was the source of the TCR library. According to the study, TCR beta libraries were built with iRepertoire HTBI primers and CDR3-region Arm-PCR. TCRdb re-analysed the multiplex PCR reads in MiXCR, keeping a single row per CDR3 protein. The table includes 360,000 or so distinct CDR3 sequences, around 16% detected once. These sequences were also reported in another study, on T cells in Graves' hyperthyroidism and ophthalmopathy.

The sample here was peripheral blood mononuclear cells (PBMCs), taken at new diagnosis, from a patient treated with antithyroid drugs. These receptors came from a woman aged 18 to 35 with Graves disease.

The chain has TRBV20-1 and TRBJ2-3; 7 nucleotides align to TRBD1. Looked up from germline, CDR1 is DFQATT and CDR2 is SNEGSKA (reference sequence). Trimming took 2 bases from V and 0 from J; bases not matched to a gene: 17. The CDR3 runs to 19 residues. CDR3 nucleotides: TGCAGTGCTAGAAAGCTGGACAGGAGACCTTCAACTAGCACAGATACGCAGTATTTT. It translates to CSARKLDRRPSTSTDTQYF.

At least ten counts were recorded for this clonotype. V is TRBV5-1 and J is TRBJ2-3, with D possibly being TRBD2 (6 bases). Looked up from germline, CDR1 is SGHRS and CDR2 is YFSETQ. Trimming stripped 4 bases from V and 9 bases from J, with 18 bases between. This CDR3 has 14 residues. The CDR3 nucleotides are TGCGCCAGCAGCCCGGGACTCCCACAGCAGACGCAGTATTTT. Encoded protein: CASSPGLPQQTQYF.

Only a few counts were recorded for this clonotype. This rearrangement joins TRBV19 to TRBJ1-6; D is unclear. There are 18 residues in the CDR3. V lost 4 bases, J lost 8 bases, and 24 bases lay in between. Germline-derived CDR1 and CDR2 are LNHDA and SQIVND (reference sequence). CDR3 DNA sequence: TGTGCCAGTAGTAATTCGGCGTTCCGGTTTAACCTTCATTCACCCCTCCACTTT. Translation: CASSNSAFRFNLHSPLHF. Variable domain in full (rest from reference TRBV19 and TRBJ1-6): DGGITQSPKYLFRKEGQNVTLSCEQNLNHDAMYWYRQDPGQGLRLIYYSQIVNDFQKGDIAEGYSVSREKKESFPLTVTSAQKNPTAFYLCASSNSAFRFNLHSPLHFGNGTRLTVT.

Remarks on this clonotype: Mismatch with germline at one junction end may stem from a read error. The CDR3 reads CASSPRWTGGNKEAQYF. CDR3 bases: TGCGCCAGCAGTCCCCGATGGACAGGGGGAAACAAAGAGGCCCAGTACTTC. The chain links TRBV28 to TRBJ2-5, with 10 bases lining up with TRBD1. Germline CDR1 reads MDHEN; CDR2 reads SYDVKM. CDR3 length: 17 amino acids.

This clonotype has ten or more counts. At one end, the junction sequence differs from germline, possibly due to a read error. The chain employs TRBV5-5 and TRBJ2-7; TRBD2 might be the D (5 bases). Germline V gives CDR1 SGHKS, CDR2 YYEKEE (reference sequence). This CDR3 is built from 14 residues. The CDR3 is CASNLAFSGNEQYF. The CDR3 nucleotides are TGTGCCAGCAACTTGGCTTTCTCGGGGAACGAGCAGTACTTC.

A few counts support this clonotype. At one end, the junction sequence differs from germline, possibly due to a read error. The chain uses TRBV28 and TRBJ2-1; D not certain. The CDR3 runs to 12 residues. CDR1 MDHEN and CDR2 SYDVKM come from the germline V gene. The chain's CDR3 is CAGRSRPFEQFF. The CDR3 DNA reads TGTGCCGGCAGGAGCCGACCCTTCGAGCAGTTCTTC.

This clonotype was counted at least ten times. The DNA of the CDR3 is TGTGCCTGGAGTGTACAACTTGGGGGACCGCGTTCCTACGAGCAGTACTTC. Translating gives CAWSVQLGGPRSYEQYF. V usage is TRBV30 and J usage is TRBJ2-7; the D call may be TRBD1 or TRBD2 (5 bases each). Germline CDR1 reads GTSNPN; CDR2 reads SVGIG (reference sequence). V was shortened by 0 bases and J by 1 base, with 19 bases between the two germline ends. The CDR3 spans 17 residues. Full variable domain (rest looked up from reference TRBV30 and TRBJ2-7): SQTIHQWPATLVQPVGSPLSLECTVEGTSNPNLYWYRQAAGRGLQLLFYSVGIGQISSEVPQNLSASRPQDRQFILSSKKLLLSDSGFYLCAWSVQLGGPRSYEQYFGPGTRLTVT.

Ten or more counts support this clonotype. The chain is built from TRBV28 and TRBJ2-2, with D unresolved. The length of the CDR3 is 15 residues. V was shortened by 4 bases and J by 5 bases, with 14 bases between the two germline ends. CDR1 is MDHEN and CDR2 is SYDVKM in the germline V gene. The CDR3 DNA reads TGTGCCAGCAGTTCCCCTCCCGACTTGACCGGGGAGCTGTTTTTT. Translation gives CASSSPPDLTGELFF.

As concerns this clonotype: The junction and the germline gene differ at one end; a read error may be behind it. The chain is built from TRBV12-3 or TRBV12-4 and TRBJ1-5, with D possibly TRBD1 on 5 matching bases. This CDR3 is built from 19 residues. The CDR3 is CASGLGSSRGRVGGQPQHF. Here the CDR3 DNA reads TGTGCCAGCGGTTTAGGCTCGTCCCGGGGCAGGGTCGGAGGCCAGCCCCAGCATTTT.

This clonotype was seen repeatedly, ten times or more. The chain combines TRBV6-1 with TRBJ2-1, with D perhaps assigned TRBD1 or TRBD2 (5 bases each). This CDR3 contains 14 residues. V lost 1 base and J 8 bases, leaving 12 bases between the germline ends. CDR1 is MNHNS and CDR2 is SASEGT in the germline V gene. The CDR3 reads CASSEGPRGDEQFF. CDR3 bases: TGTGCCAGCAGTGAAGGCCCGCGAGGGGATGAGCAGTTCTTC.

This clonotype has at least ten counts. The chain links TRBV13 to TRBJ2-7; 8 bases fit TRBD1. CDR1 is PRHDT and CDR2 is FYEKMQ in the germline V gene (reference sequence). Trimming took 5 bases from V and 2 from J; bases not matched to a gene: 5. The CDR3 loop spans 14 amino acids. The CDR3 nucleotides read TGTGCCAGCAGCCGGGGCAGGGGGCCCTACGAGCAGTACTTC. Its translation is CASSRGRGPYEQYF.